Shown below are 6 T cell receptor beta chains from a single sample sequenced in a study of shared clonotypes between healthy human individuals. The table came from immunoSEQ multiplex PCR; TCRdb's copy has only in-frame clones and leaves some out. The table includes over 950,000 clones, 60% to 80% detected once. Sequences were obtained from memory CD4+ T cells from PBMCs. As to subset: CD45RA-negative fraction. All receptors derive from a man between 18 and 35 years old in good health. Some clones in this sample may be carry-over from other donors' samples.

This clone was seen repeatedly, ten times or more. The DNA of the CDR3 is TGTGCCAGCAGTGAACCCGGGACAACGAACACCGGGGAGCTGTTTTTT. Translating gives CASSEPGTTNTGELFF. The rearrangement uses TRBV2 and TRBJ2-2; possibly TRBD1 for D (6 bases). The CDR3 spans 16 residues. The V end was cut by 2 bases, the J end by 0 bases, with 10 bases between. Germline V gene sequence: CDR1 SNHLY, CDR2 FYNNEI.

The rearrangement joins TRBV7-9 to TRBJ1-1, with a weak D call TRBD1 (6 bases). This CDR3 comprises 14 residues. CDR1 is SEHNR and CDR2 is FQNEAQ in the germline V gene (reference sequence). V lost 2 bases, J lost 6 bases, and 13 bases lay in between. The CDR3 loop is CASSLLGARAEAFF. As DNA, the CDR3 is TGTGCCAGCAGCTTACTGGGGGCAAGGGCTGAAGCTTTCTTT.

The chain links TRBV5-8 to TRBJ2-1; 14 positions agree with TRBD2. The J segment lost 0 bases and the V segment lost 1 base, leaving 6 bases of the junction unmatched. The CDR3 extends over 19 amino acids. In germline, CDR1 is SGHTS, CDR2 YDEGEE. The CDR3 bases are TGTGCCAGCAGCTTGCTTTGGACTAGCGGGAGGAGCTCCTACAATGAGCAGTTCTTC. The encoded protein is CASSLLWTSGRSSYNEQFF.

V gene TRBV27 combines with J gene TRBJ1-1; maybe TRBD1 (6 bases). Germline loops: CDR1 MNHEY, CDR2 SMNVEV (reference sequence). V was cut by 9 bases and J by 4 bases, with 15 bases left in between. CDR3 length: 13 residues. The CDR3 here is CARGPTGATEAFF. The CDR3 DNA reads TGTGCCAGGGGCCCGACGGGGGCCACTGAAGCTTTCTTT.

The chain employs TRBV7-3 and TRBJ2-2; TRBD2 matches at 9 bases. The CDR3 loop spans 19 amino acids. Per germline, CDR1 SGHTA and CDR2 FQGTGA. The junction had 8 bases not matched to a gene; V was cut back by 0 bases and J by 0 bases. The CDR3 bases are TGTGCCAGCAGCTTAACTGGGCTAGCGGGGAACGCGAACACCGGGGAGCTGTTTTTT. Its translation is CASSLTGLAGNANTGELFF.

This chain connects TRBV4-2 to TRBJ2-3; D is unresolved. Germline CDR1 reads LGHNA; CDR2 reads YNFKEQ. With 0 bases removed from V and 5 bases from J, the gap between germline ends came to 9 bases. The CDR3 extends over 14 amino acids. CDR3 bases: TGTGCCAGCAGCCAAGAACAGTCTGGAGATACGCAGTATTTT. Its translation is CASSQEQSGDTQYF.